Following are 28 T cell receptor beta chains from one sample sequenced in a study of shared clonotypes between healthy human individuals. Profiled with immunoSEQ multiplex PCR; TCRdb holds only in-frame clones, not every one. The data contain about 2,500,000 clones, roughly nine tenths of them seen just once; the ten biggest clones take up over 0.12%. What was sequenced was naive CD4+ T cells sorted from blood. Subset specified: CD45RA+ positively selected. The source of these receptors is a man aged 18 to 35 in good health.

Turning to this clone: Other DNA sequences in the sample encode the same CDR3. The V gene is TRBV19, the J gene TRBJ1-1; D unclear. This CDR3 contains 11 residues. Trimming stripped 3 bases from V and 3 bases from J, with 2 bases between. From germline, CDR1 is LNHDA and CDR2 SQIVND (reference sequence). The CDR3 protein is CASSIDTEAFF. For the CDR3, the DNA is TGTGCCAGTAGTATCGACACTGAAGCTTTCTTT.

The V call is TRBV19, the J call TRBJ1-5; D is unresolved. Looked up from germline, CDR1 is LNHDA and CDR2 is SQIVND (reference sequence). Trimming removed 7 bases from V and 0 bases from J, with 10 bases in between. This CDR3 contains 14 residues. The CDR3 DNA is TGTGCCAGTAAGGAAAGCTATAGCAATCAGCCCCAGCATTTT. It specifies CASKESYSNQPQHF.

This clone appeared once. The chain couples TRBV7-9 to TRBJ1-1; 7 nucleotides agree with TRBD1. This CDR3 has 19 residues. Trimming removed 1 base from V and 4 bases from J; junction bases left unmatched: 18. Germline CDR1 reads SEHNR; CDR2 reads FQNEAQ (reference sequence). CDR3 sequence (DNA): TGTGCCAGCAGCTTAGATGGTAACCCGTCTAGGGGGCCTGGCACTGAAGCTTTCTTT. Translated, it gives CASSLDGNPSRGPGTEAFF.

The chain couples TRBV6-4 to TRBJ2-2; 12 bases map to TRBD2. The CDR3 length is 16 residues. V dropped 6 bases and J dropped 6; count of bases not matched to a gene: 8. Germline-derived CDR1 and CDR2 are MRHNA and SNTAGT. CDR3 residues: CASSRTSGEVAGELFF. DNA for the CDR3: TGTGCCAGCAGCCGGACTAGCGGGGAGGTTGCCGGGGAGCTGTTTTTT.

V is TRBV5-1 and J is TRBJ2-1; D is undetermined. The CDR3 is made up of 15 amino acids. Trimming left V 1 base short and J 4 bases short, with 12 bases between. The germline CDR1 and CDR2 sequences are SGHRS and YFSETQ. The CDR3 region has the DNA TGCGCCAGCAGCTTGTGGTCCGAAGGGTACAATGAGCAGTTCTTC. This gives the protein CASSLWSEGYNEQFF.

In its sample, this clone was seen once. This sample also contains other DNA sequences that code for the same CDR3. V gene TRBV5-1 combines with J gene TRBJ1-2; D remains ambiguous. Per germline, CDR1 SGHRS and CDR2 YFSETQ. Trimming stripped 2 bases from V and 3 bases from J, with 8 bases between. The CDR3 has 13 amino acids. CDR3 loop: CASSLSTDYGYTF. CDR3 sequence (DNA): TGCGCCAGCAGCTTAAGTACAGACTATGGCTACACCTTC.

The chain uses TRBV18 and TRBJ1-4; no firm D call. Trimming left V 0 bases short and J 7 bases short, with 9 bases between. This CDR3 has 14 residues. The germline V gene has CDR1 KGHSH and CDR2 LQKENI. CDR3 loop: CASSPPGLSEKLFF. The CDR3 nucleotides read TGTGCCAGCTCACCACCAGGGTTGAGTGAAAAACTGTTTTTT.

V gene TRBV6-5 combines with J gene TRBJ2-7; 9 bases are a match to TRBD2. V was pared by 2 bases and J by 3 bases, with 2 bases of the junction left unmatched. Germline V gives CDR1 MNHEY, CDR2 SVGAGI. CDR3 length equals 14 residues. CDR3: CASSYVSGSYEQYF. CDR3 sequence (DNA): TGTGCCAGCAGTTACGTTAGCGGGAGCTACGAGCAGTACTTC.

The chain employs TRBV7-2 and TRBJ2-1, with D possibly matching TRBD1 (6 bases). The germline V and J ends were trimmed by 0 bases and 14 bases, with 17 bases remaining between them. Germline CDR1 SGHTA, CDR2 FQGNSA. CDR3 length: 14 residues. In DNA, the CDR3 is TGTGCCAGCAGCTTAGCGCAACAGGGCGGTATGAAGTTCTTC. It encodes CASSLAQQGGMKFF.

The V call is TRBV2, the J call TRBJ2-7; D is ambiguous. V shed 6 bases and J shed 7 bases, with 10 bases lying between them. The germline CDR1 and CDR2 sequences are SNHLY and FYNNEI. This CDR3 is 11 amino acids long. Here the CDR3 reads CASRGLIEQYF. The CDR3 nucleotides are TGTGCCAGCAGAGGTCTCATAGAGCAGTACTTC.

This sequence joins TRBV5-6 and TRBJ1-2; D is perhaps TRBD1 (5 bases). This CDR3 comprises 11 residues. V was cut by 0 bases and J by 8 bases, with 5 bases left in between. Germline V gene data show CDR1 as SGHDT and CDR2 as YYEEEE. The CDR3 spells CASSLEGGYTF. The CDR3 DNA reads as TGTGCCAGCAGCTTGGAGGGGGGCTACACCTTC.

J is TRBJ2-2 and V is TRBV7-2; weak D call: TRBD2 (6 bases). Germline lookup yields CDR1 SGHTA and CDR2 FQGNSA. This CDR3 is 15 amino acids long. V was trimmed by 2 bases and J by 3 bases, leaving 10 bases between them. The CDR3 reads CASSLRELYTGELFF. DNA for the CDR3: TGTGCCAGCAGCTTACGGGAGTTGTACACCGGGGAGCTGTTTTTT.

This clone was recorded only once. In the same sample, other DNA sequences code for this CDR3. The V gene is TRBV7-8, the J gene TRBJ2-2; a weak D match, TRBD2 (6 bases). The CDR3 covers 14 residues. Germline V gene sequence: CDR1 SGHVS, CDR2 FQNEAQ. V was shortened by 5 bases and J by 2 bases, with 9 bases between the two germline ends. The chain's CDR3 is CASSLGSNTGELFF. In DNA, the CDR3 is TGTGCCAGCAGCCTCGGGAGCAACACCGGGGAGCTGTTTTTT.

The genes are TRBV19 and TRBJ2-7; 8 nucleotides align to TRBD1. The germline gives CDR1 LNHDA, CDR2 SQIVND (reference sequence). V trimming: 5 bases; J trimming: 5 bases; junction bases outside the gene matches: 11. The CDR3 is made up of 15 amino acids. The CDR3 nucleotides are TGTGCCAGTAGTGCCCGGACAGGGTTAGGGAACGAGCAGTACTTC. This sequence encodes CASSARTGLGNEQYF.

The chain joins TRBV2 to TRBJ2-1; a possible D gene is TRBD2 (5 bases). Trimming removed 7 bases at V and 0 bases at J, with 16 bases between. The germline CDR1 and CDR2 sequences are SNHLY and FYNNEI. CDR3 length: 16 residues. Here the CDR3 DNA reads TGTGCCAGCAACCCTTTGAGAGGGAGCTCCTACAATGAGCAGTTCTTC. Translated: CASNPLRGSSYNEQFF.

The chain joins TRBV5-1 to TRBJ1-3; D is perhaps TRBD1 (6 bases). Trimming shortened V by 0 bases and J by 1 base, and 11 bases separated the two germline ends. This CDR3 has 16 amino acids. Germline CDR1 SGHRS, CDR2 YFSETQ. CDR3 loop: CASSLAATGSGNTIYF. CDR3 sequence (DNA): TGCGCCAGCAGCTTGGCGGCGACAGGATCTGGAAACACCATATATTTT.

The rearrangement joins TRBV6-5 to TRBJ1-3; D gene ambiguous. Per the germline V gene, CDR1 is MNHEY and CDR2 is SVGAGI. Trimming removed 0 bases at V and 3 bases at J, with 12 bases between. The CDR3 covers 16 residues. The CDR3 DNA follows: TGTGCCAGCAGTTACTCGAGAGGTGGCTTTGGAAACACCATATATTTT. Residues: CASSYSRGGFGNTIYF.

The chain joins TRBV6-6 to TRBJ1-3, with D possibly being TRBD1 (5 bases). There are 14 residues in the CDR3. Trimming removed 6 bases from V and 2 bases from J, with 11 bases in between. CDR1 is MNHNY, CDR2 SVGAGI, per germline (reference sequence). CDR3 DNA: TGTGCCAGCAGCCCCCCGACAGCTGGAAACACCATATATTTT. Translation: CASSPPTAGNTIYF.

The V gene is TRBV5-4, the J gene TRBJ1-1; D gene unclear. The CDR3 has 11 residues. Trimming stripped 0 bases from V and 10 bases from J, with 7 bases between. Looked up from germline, CDR1 is SGHNT and CDR2 is YYREEE (reference sequence). The CDR3 bases are TGTGCCAGCAGCTTGGAGGCCGGAGCTTTCTTT. This sequence encodes CASSLEAGAFF.

V usage is TRBV30 and J usage is TRBJ2-2; D not certain. The V end lost 6 bases, the J end lost 1 base, and 12 bases lay between the germline ends. The CDR3 spans 14 residues. Germline assignment: CDR1 GTSNPN and CDR2 SVGIG (reference sequence). CDR3 in DNA: TGTGCCTGCCTACGCAGCCGGAACACCGGGGAGCTGTTTTTT. Translated, it gives CACLRSRNTGELFF.

Only one count was recorded for this clone. The CDR3 bases are TGCGCCAGCAGCTTGGGGGGAGAGTACTACAATGAGCAGTTCTTC. Protein: CASSLGGEYYNEQFF. This rearrangement joins TRBV5-1 to TRBJ2-1, with D possibly being TRBD2 (5 bases). The V end was cut by 0 bases, the J end by 3 bases, with 10 bases between. Germline V gene sequence: CDR1 SGHRS, CDR2 YFSETQ. This CDR3 contains 15 residues.

The J gene is TRBJ2-2, the V gene TRBV11-2; perhaps TRBD2 as D (6 bases). Germline V gene data show CDR1 as SGHAT and CDR2 as FQNNGV. The CDR3 length is 17 residues. V lost 6 bases, J lost 4 bases, and 21 bases lay in between. CDR3 in amino acids: CASSSPGGGGATGELFF. In DNA, the CDR3 is TGTGCCAGCAGTTCCCCCGGGGGTGGGGGAGCCACCGGGGAGCTGTTTTTT. The variable domain in full, completed from reference TRBV11-2 and TRBJ2-2, reads EAGVAQSPRYKIIEKRQSVAFWCNPISGHATLYWYQQILGQGPKLLIQFQNNGVVDDSQLPKDRFSAERLKGVDSTLKIQPAKLEDSAVYLCASSSPGGGGATGELFFGEGSRLTVL.

V usage is TRBV9 and J usage is TRBJ1-6, with D uncertain. The CDR3 covers 12 residues. Trimming took off 4 bases at V and 7 bases at J, with 6 bases between the two ends. Looked up from germline, CDR1 is SGDLS and CDR2 is YYNGEE. CDR3 coding DNA: TGTGCCAGCAGCACCGAGAATTCACCCCTCCACTTT. As protein: CASSTENSPLHF.

The chain couples TRBV10-2 to TRBJ1-5; the D is unclear. CDR1 is WSHSY and CDR2 is SAAADI in the germline V gene. The CDR3 spans 16 residues. The germline V and J ends were trimmed by 8 bases and 0 bases, with 17 bases remaining between them. CDR3 sequence: CASSIAGSYSNQPQHF. CDR3 nucleotide sequence: TGCGCCAGCTCCATTGCCGGCAGTTATAGCAATCAGCCCCAGCATTTT.

The rearrangement links TRBV27 to TRBJ1-2; D gene uncertain. The CDR3 has 14 residues. From germline, CDR1 is MNHEY and CDR2 SMNVEV (reference sequence). V shed 3 bases and J shed 2 bases, with 10 bases lying between them. CDR3 coding DNA: TGTGCCAGCAGTTTTTCGGGGAAGAACTATGGCTACACCTTC. Amino acid sequence: CASSFSGKNYGYTF.

The CDR3 protein is CAISDGQGNDNEQFF. The CDR3 DNA reads TGTGCCATCAGTGACGGACAGGGGAATGACAATGAGCAGTTCTTC. The chain links TRBV10-3 to TRBJ2-1; 9 nucleotides align to TRBD1. The CDR3 has 15 amino acids. With V trimmed by 3 bases and J by 5 bases, 5 bases remained unmatched. The germline V gene encodes CDR1 ENHRY and CDR2 SYGVKD.

The J gene is TRBJ1-1, the V gene TRBV27, with a weak D call TRBD1 (5 bases). V gave up 5 bases and J gave up 1 base, with 8 bases separating them. Germline V gene data show CDR1 as MNHEY and CDR2 as SMNVEV (reference sequence). CDR3 length equals 13 residues. CDR3 sequence (DNA): TGTGCCAGCAGTCTTGGGGCGAACACTGAAGCTTTCTTT. As protein: CASSLGANTEAFF.

This chain joins TRBV4-1 and TRBJ1-3; D not resolved. The CDR3 runs to 15 residues. V was pared by 1 base and J by 0 bases, with 7 bases between. The V gene's germline CDR1 is MGHRA and CDR2 YSYEKL. In DNA, the CDR3 is TGCGCCAGCAGCCAAGCGTACCTCTCTGGAAACACCATATATTTT. Translating it yields CASSQAYLSGNTIYF.